Shown below are 26 T cell receptor beta chains from a single sample sequenced in a study of blood T cell repertoires in COVID-19. Clones were sequenced by immunoSEQ multiplex PCR, and TCRdb holds only the in-frame ones, with some missing. Seen here are about 130,000 clones, roughly four fifths observed once, and the top ten hold around 13%. Sequencing used peripheral blood. The receptor set was obtained from a human donor in a cohort sampled during active COVID-19.

The J gene is TRBJ1-3, the V gene TRBV2; tentatively, D is TRBD1 (6 bases). Germline CDR1 reads SNHLY; CDR2 reads FYNNEI. The CDR3 runs to 15 residues. Deletions cut 3 bases from V and 0 bases from J, with 9 bases between. CDR3 sequence reads: CASSEDRYSGNTIYF. The CDR3 DNA reads as TGTGCCAGCAGTGAGGACAGATACTCTGGAAACACCATATATTTT.

This chain connects TRBV5-4 to TRBJ2-5, with TRBD2 identical over 7 bases. Germline assignment: CDR1 SGHNT and CDR2 YYREEE (reference sequence). Germline trimming cut 2 bases from V and 5 bases from J; bases unmatched to any gene: 9. CDR3 length: 15 amino acids. DNA for the CDR3: TGTGCCAGCAGCTTTCCGATGGGAGGGCGGGAGACCCAGTACTTC. It is translated as CASSFPMGGRETQYF.

The V gene is TRBV20-1, the J gene TRBJ2-1; the match to TRBD2 covers 8 bases. CDR1 and CDR2 from the germline V gene are DFQATT and SNEGSKA (reference sequence). Trimming cost V 3 bases and J 11 bases; bases outside gene matches: 18. The CDR3 is 16 residues long. Written as DNA, the CDR3 is TGCAGTGCTAGTGGTGCCCCCCCGGGGGGGCCTGGTAAGCAGTTCTTC. This encodes CSASGAPPGGPGKQFF.

The genes are TRBV6-9 and TRBJ2-7, with TRBD1 as a possible D gene (6 bases). CDR3 length: 17 residues. Germline V gene lookup returns CDR1 MNHGY and CDR2 SVAAGI. V lost 2 bases and J 1 base, leaving 18 bases between the germline ends. The CDR3 here is CASSYTFVRGRSYEQYF. CDR3 coding DNA: TGTGCCAGCAGTTATACGTTCGTCAGGGGTCGGTCCTACGAGCAGTACTTC.

This clone was observed once. This rearrangement joins TRBV2 to TRBJ2-7, with 10 bases lining up with TRBD1. This CDR3 contains 14 residues. The germline V gene encodes CDR1 SNHLY and CDR2 FYNNEI. The trim removed 4 bases at V and 3 bases at J, leaving 3 bases unmatched. The chain's CDR3 is CASSADRGLYEQYF. CDR3 DNA sequence: TGTGCCAGCAGTGCCGACAGGGGGCTCTACGAGCAGTACTTC.

The V call is TRBV11-2, the J call TRBJ2-5, with TRBD2 as a possible D gene (7 bases). CDR3 length: 15 residues. Deletions cut 1 base from V and 4 bases from J, with 13 bases between. CDR1 is SGHAT and CDR2 is FQNNGV in the germline V gene. In DNA, the CDR3 is TGTGCCAGCAGCTTAGTAGGGGGGGCCGCAGAGACCCAGTACTTC. It codes for CASSLVGGAAETQYF.

The chain recombines TRBV3-1 (or the pseudogene TRBV3-2) with TRBJ1-2; a weak D match, TRBD1 (6 bases). The CDR3 has 17 amino acids. The ends were cut back, 1 base at V and 0 bases at J, with 15 bases in the middle. Germline V CDR1 and CDR2: LGHDT, YNNKEL (reference sequence). The CDR3: CASSQVVGGKANYGYTF. As DNA, the CDR3 is TGTGCCAGCAGCCAAGTTGTAGGGGGTAAAGCTAACTATGGCTACACCTTC.

V gene TRBV10-3 combines with J gene TRBJ2-3, with a weak D call TRBD1 (6 bases). Germline CDR1 reads ENHRY; CDR2 reads SYGVKD. The CDR3 is made up of 12 amino acids. Trimming stripped 8 bases from V and 5 bases from J, with 11 bases between. The CDR3 region has the DNA TGTGCCATCGGACAGAACCGAGATACGCAGTATTTT. Residues: CAIGQNRDTQYF.

This chain links TRBV6-6 with TRBJ2-1, with TRBD2 identical over 8 bases. This CDR3 comprises 15 residues. Germline-derived CDR1 and CDR2 are MNHNY and SVGAGI (reference sequence). V shed 6 bases, J shed 3 bases, and the junction held 7 bases outside the gene matches. This CDR3 reads CASSYTSGSYNEQFF. As DNA, the CDR3 is TGTGCCAGCAGCTATACTAGCGGTAGCTACAATGAGCAGTTCTTC.

The rearrangement uses TRBV2 and TRBJ1-6, with TRBD1 matching 7 bases. Unmatched junction bases numbered 2, after V lost 4 bases and J lost 2 bases. This CDR3 is 15 amino acids long. Per germline, CDR1 SNHLY and CDR2 FYNNEI. CDR3 sequence reads: CASSGGQPYNSPLHF. CDR3 bases: TGTGCCAGCAGTGGGGGACAGCCCTATAATTCACCCCTCCACTTT.

The chain carries TRBV2 and TRBJ2-7; 8 nucleotides match TRBD1. V dropped 6 bases and J dropped 6; count of bases not matched to a gene: 7. The CDR3 contains 13 residues. The germline CDR1 and CDR2 sequences are SNHLY and FYNNEI. CDR3 residues: CASRRTGIIEQYF. The DNA for the CDR3 is TGTGCCAGCAGAAGGACAGGGATTATCGAGCAGTACTTC.

The rearrangement joins TRBV5-1 to TRBJ2-2, with D perhaps TRBD2 (6 bases). The CDR3 has 16 amino acids. CDR1 and CDR2 from the germline V gene are SGHRS and YFSETQ. V shed 0 bases and J shed 1 base, with 10 bases lying between them. CDR3 sequence (DNA): TGCGCCAGCAGCTTGGCGGGACTCCAGAACACCGGGGAGCTGTTTTTT. It is translated as CASSLAGLQNTGELFF.

This chain joins TRBV12-5 and TRBJ2-5; no definite D call. Deletions cut 0 bases from V and 5 bases from J, with 13 bases between. Germline V lookup: CDR1 LGHNT, CDR2 FRNRAP. The CDR3 runs 15 residues. Written as DNA, the CDR3 is TGTGCTAGTGGTTTGGTCCCGAGGCCACTCGAGACCCAGTACTTC. Protein sequence: CASGLVPRPLETQYF. Full variable domain (outside the CDR3, taken from reference TRBV12-5 and TRBJ2-5): DARVTQTPRHKVTEMGQEVTMRCQPILGHNTVFWYRQTMMQGLELLAYFRNRAPLDDSGMPKDRFSAEMPDATLATLKIQPSEPRDSAVYFCASGLVPRPLETQYFGPGTRLLVL.

V usage is TRBV2 and J usage is TRBJ1-1, with TRBD1 identical over 12 bases. V dropped 6 bases and J dropped 6; count of bases not matched to a gene: 5. The CDR3 loop spans 14 amino acids. Germline CDR1 is SNHLY and CDR2 is FYNNEI. The CDR3 protein is CASSPGQGASEAFF. In nucleotides, the CDR3 is TGTGCCAGCAGCCCGGGACAGGGGGCCTCTGAAGCTTTCTTT.

V gene TRBV14 combines with J gene TRBJ2-3; possibly TRBD2 for D (5 bases). Germline-derived CDR1 and CDR2 are SGHDN and FVKESK. This CDR3 contains 17 residues. V dropped 2 bases and J dropped 2 bases, with 17 bases sitting between them. The CDR3: CASSQNPREQTTDTQYF. CDR3 nucleotide sequence: TGTGCCAGCAGCCAAAACCCCCGGGAACAGACCACAGATACGCAGTATTTT.

CDR3 nucleotides: TGCGCCAGCAGTCTAGGGGACTACGAGCAGTACTTC. Its protein is CASSLGDYEQYF. The chain has TRBV10-2 and TRBJ2-7; D is possibly TRBD1 (5 bases). This CDR3 spans 12 amino acids. Per germline, CDR1 WSHSY and CDR2 SAAADI. V gave up 5 bases and J gave up 3 bases, with 8 bases separating them.

The gene calls are TRBV3-1 (or the pseudogene TRBV3-2) and TRBJ2-7, with D possibly being TRBD1 (6 bases). Germline assignment: CDR1 LGHDT and CDR2 YNNKEL (reference sequence). The CDR3 runs 16 residues. V shed 0 bases and J shed 2 bases, with 14 bases lying between them. The CDR3 DNA reads as TGTGCCAGCAGCCAAGAACGGGACACATACACCTACGAGCAGTACTTC. It specifies CASSQERDTYTYEQYF.

This clone appeared a single time. The rearrangement links TRBV24-1 to TRBJ2-7; D remains unclear. V dropped 3 bases and J dropped 2 bases, with 13 bases sitting between them. The CDR3 length is 15 residues. Germline lookup yields CDR1 KGHDR and CDR2 SFDVKD. In DNA form, the CDR3 reads TGTGCCACCAGTGATCCGACTCGGAAAACCTACGAGCAGTACTTC. It specifies CATSDPTRKTYEQYF.

The V and J genes are TRBV9 and TRBJ1-3, with D possibly TRBD1 on 6 matching bases. This CDR3 has 16 residues. Germline V gene sequence: CDR1 SGDLS, CDR2 YYNGEE. The V end was cut by 3 bases, the J end by 0 bases, with 13 bases between. This CDR3 is CASSGTGGLSGNTIYF. The DNA for the CDR3 is TGTGCCAGCAGCGGGACGGGGGGCCTCTCTGGAAACACCATATATTTT.

This chain joins TRBV6-5 and TRBJ2-7; TRBD1 agrees at 10 bases. The germline gives CDR1 MNHEY, CDR2 SVGAGI. There are 15 residues in the CDR3. V shed 6 bases and J 6 bases; nucleotides not matched to a gene: 11. CDR3 sequence reads: CASSPFPDRGREQYF. CDR3 in DNA: TGTGCCAGCAGCCCCTTTCCCGACAGGGGGCGCGAGCAGTACTTC.

The rearrangement links TRBV2 to TRBJ2-7, with a possible D match to TRBD2 (6 bases). CDR1 is SNHLY and CDR2 is FYNNEI in the germline V gene. The ends were cut back, 7 bases at V and 2 bases at J, with 18 bases in the middle. The CDR3 is 15 residues long. The CDR3 spells CASTKGRGNTYEQYF. For the CDR3, the DNA is TGTGCCAGCACTAAGGGGCGGGGTAACACCTACGAGCAGTACTTC.

The rearrangement links TRBV5-5 to TRBJ1-2, with D possibly being TRBD1 (5 bases). The CDR3 runs 15 residues. The germline CDR1 and CDR2 sequences are SGHKS and YYEKEE (reference sequence). V lost 4 bases and J 5 bases, leaving 18 bases between the germline ends. In DNA, the CDR3 is TGTGCCAGCAGCGCGACAGCGGCCCGGGGGTATGGCTACACCTTC. It translates to CASSATAARGYGYTF.

The chain is built from TRBV7-3 and TRBJ2-3; 14 positions match TRBD2. V shed 4 bases and J 3 bases; nucleotides not matched to a gene: 6. CDR1 and CDR2 from the germline V gene are SGHTA and FQGTGA. This CDR3 spans 17 amino acids. CDR3 protein: CASSSRLAGGQTDTQYF. DNA for the CDR3: TGTGCCAGCAGCTCGAGACTAGCGGGGGGGCAGACAGATACGCAGTATTTT.

V usage is TRBV4-1 and J usage is TRBJ1-4; D possibly corresponds to TRBD1 (5 bases). Trimming stripped 1 base from V and 8 bases from J, with 14 bases between. This CDR3 comprises 15 residues. The germline V gene has CDR1 MGHRA and CDR2 YSYEKL. This chain's CDR3 is CASSQVSGEGEKLFF. The CDR3 DNA reads as TGCGCCAGCAGCCAAGTTTCGGGAGAGGGGGAAAAACTGTTTTTT.

The chain is built from TRBV7-9 and TRBJ1-2; 9 bases map to TRBD1. The ends lost 5 bases at V and 3 bases at J; junction bases unmatched: 13. CDR1 and CDR2 from the germline V gene are SEHNR and FQNEAQ (reference sequence). The CDR3 is made up of 17 amino acids. The CDR3 region has the DNA TGTGCCAGCAGCCAAGGGACAGGGAGTTTATCGGACTATGGCTACACCTTC. Translation: CASSQGTGSLSDYGYTF. The full variable domain, completed using reference TRBV7-9 and TRBJ1-2, is DTGVSQNPRHKITKRGQNVTFRCDPISEHNRLYWYRQTLGQGPEFLTYFQNEAQLEKSRLLSDRFSAERPKGSFSTLEIQRTEQGDSAMYLCASSQGTGSLSDYGYTFGSGTRLTVV.

The chain carries TRBV5-1 and TRBJ2-2; 7 bases are shared with TRBD1. This CDR3 has 15 amino acids. V lost 4 bases to trimming and J lost 3 bases; unmatched junction nucleotides: 6. Germline V gene sequence: CDR1 SGHRS, CDR2 YFSETQ. The DNA for the CDR3 is TGCGCCAGCAGCGTCGACAGGGCGGACACCGGGGAGCTGTTTTTT. The encoded protein is CASSVDRADTGELFF.